The 20 T cell receptor beta chains below were found in one sample sequenced in a study of shared clonotypes between healthy human individuals. Using immunoSEQ multiplex PCR, the repertoire was profiled, and TCRdb retains in-frame clones only, with some absent. The sample includes fewer than 500,000 clones, roughly 85% of them seen just once. Sequencing input: PBMCs. The receptor source for this set is a middle-aged woman in good health. Some clones in this sample may be carry-over from other donors' samples.

Only one count was recorded for this clone. V is TRBV7-2 and J is TRBJ2-5; weak D call: TRBD2 (6 bases). Germline V lookup: CDR1 SGHTA, CDR2 FQGNSA. V lost 1 base to trimming and J lost 5 bases, with 11 bases between them. CDR3 length equals 14 residues. The CDR3 loop reads CASSLGAGWETQYF. The CDR3 region has the DNA TGTGCCAGCAGCTTAGGGGCGGGGTGGGAGACCCAGTACTTC.

V is TRBV15 and J is TRBJ2-3; D assignment may be TRBD1 or TRBD2 (5 bases each). Germline CDR1 is LNHNV and CDR2 is YYDKDF (reference sequence). The CDR3 consists of 15 residues. V lost 3 bases, J lost 2 bases, and 12 bases lay in between. CDR3 protein: CATSRSGRNTDTQYF. CDR3 nucleotide sequence: TGTGCCACCAGCAGGTCGGGGCGGAACACAGATACGCAGTATTTT.

This clone was recorded once. The rearrangement uses TRBV19 and TRBJ2-1; 8 bases align to TRBD2. Germline CDR1 and CDR2: LNHDA and SQIVND (reference sequence). The junction had 3 bases not matched to a gene; V was cut back by 8 bases and J by 3 bases. The CDR3 runs 13 residues. The CDR3 region has the DNA TGTGCCAGTGCCCTAGCGGGCTACAATGAGCAGTTCTTC. Protein product: CASALAGYNEQFF.

The chain recombines TRBV28 with TRBJ1-1, with TRBD1 identical over 7 bases. Germline CDR1 reads MDHEN; CDR2 reads SYDVKM. The CDR3 covers 17 residues. The junction had 8 bases not matched to a gene; V was cut back by 1 base and J by 0 bases. The CDR3 DNA reads TGTGCCAGCAGTTTATTGACAGGGTTCCCCATGAACACTGAAGCTTTCTTT. Its protein product is CASSLLTGFPMNTEAFF.

This clone was seen a single time. The CDR3 loop reads CASSPLGAGVVGEQYF. In DNA form, the CDR3 reads TGTGCCAGCAGCCCACTAGGAGCGGGAGTCGTCGGAGAGCAGTACTTC. The rearrangement uses TRBV7-2 and TRBJ2-7, with 8 bases lining up with TRBD2. The V segment lost 5 bases and the J segment 7 bases; nucleotides outside the gene matches: 16. Germline V gene data show CDR1 as SGHTA and CDR2 as FQGNSA. CDR3 length equals 16 residues.

The genes are TRBV7-3 and TRBJ2-2, with D possibly being TRBD1 (5 bases). Germline values: CDR1 SGHTA, CDR2 FQGTGA. Trimming took off 2 bases at V and 5 bases at J, with 15 bases between the two ends. The CDR3 covers 16 residues. CDR3 amino acids: CASSLLGQGSTGELFF. CDR3 sequence (DNA): TGTGCCAGCAGCTTACTCGGGCAGGGAAGTACCGGGGAGCTGTTTTTT.

The chain carries TRBV7-9 and TRBJ1-1; D possibly corresponds to TRBD1 (6 bases). The CDR3 extends over 15 amino acids. Germline-derived CDR1 and CDR2 are SEHNR and FQNEAQ (reference sequence). The V end lost 0 bases, the J end lost 4 bases, and 12 bases lay between the germline ends. The CDR3 sequence: CASSLAWGLGTEAFF. CDR3 bases: TGTGCCAGCAGCTTAGCGTGGGGGCTGGGCACTGAAGCTTTCTTT.

The gene calls are TRBV7-3 and TRBJ2-3; D remains ambiguous. Germline V lookup: CDR1 SGHTA, CDR2 FQGTGA. V was trimmed by 1 base and J by 4 bases, leaving 12 bases between them. This CDR3 is built from 15 residues. CDR3 residues: CASSLRGGLADTQYF. The CDR3 DNA is TGTGCCAGCAGCTTAAGAGGTGGCTTGGCAGATACGCAGTATTTT. The full variable domain, rest sourced from reference TRBV7-3 and TRBJ2-3, is GAGVSQTPSNKVTEKGKYVELRCDPISGHTALYWYRQSLGQGPEFLIYFQGTGAADDSGLPNDRFFAVRPEGSVSTLKIQRTERGDSAVYLCASSLRGGLADTQYFGPGTRLTVL.

This clone was picked up many times. The chain employs TRBV5-1 and TRBJ2-5; D is unresolved. The CDR3 is 15 amino acids. V lost 1 base to trimming and J lost 1 base, with 11 bases between them. The germline CDR1 and CDR2 sequences are SGHRS and YFSETQ. CDR3 in DNA: TGCGCCAGCAGCTTGTTCCCCCCTACCCAAGAGACCCAGTACTTC. This codes for CASSLFPPTQETQYF.

This clone was found a few times. The same CDR3 can be traced to other DNA sequences in this sample. The V and J genes are TRBV6-4 and TRBJ2-2, with unresolved D. The CDR3 consists of 13 residues. Germline V CDR1 and CDR2: MRHNA, SNTAGT. V lost 3 bases to trimming and J lost 3 bases, with 5 bases between them. CDR3 protein: CASSEGDTGELFF. DNA for the CDR3: TGTGCCAGCAGTGAAGGTGACACCGGGGAGCTGTTTTTT.

This rearrangement joins TRBV10-3 to TRBJ1-2; weak D call: TRBD1 (6 bases). CDR1 is ENHRY, CDR2 SYGVKD, per germline. The germline V and J ends were trimmed by 4 bases and 2 bases, with 8 bases remaining between them. The CDR3 runs 13 residues. The CDR3 DNA is TGTGCCATCAGTGTAGGGGGGAACTATGGCTACACCTTC. It is translated as CAISVGGNYGYTF.

CDR3 in amino acids: CASSPDKNYGYTF. CDR3 in DNA: TGTGCCAGCTCACCGGACAAGAACTATGGCTACACCTTC. The gene calls are TRBV18 and TRBJ1-2; D possibly corresponds to TRBD1 (5 bases). The CDR3 sequence is 13 residues long. CDR1 is KGHSH, CDR2 LQKENI, per germline. Trimming pared 3 bases from V and 2 bases from J, leaving 7 bases between. The full variable domain, rest sourced from reference TRBV18 and TRBJ1-2, is NAGVMQNPRHLVRRRGQEARLRCSPMKGHSHVYWYRQLPEEGLKFMVYLQKENIIDESGMPKERFSAEFPKEGPSILRIQQVVRGDSAAYFCASSPDKNYGYTFGSGTRLTVV.

The chain couples TRBV2 to TRBJ2-5; 7 bases are shared with TRBD1. Germline loops: CDR1 SNHLY, CDR2 FYNNEI. The length of the CDR3 is 14 residues. The V segment lost 5 bases and the J segment 4 bases; nucleotides outside the gene matches: 7. The CDR3, as DNA: TGTGCCAGCAGTCCGACAGGGCTGGGAGAGACCCAGTACTTC. Amino acid sequence: CASSPTGLGETQYF.

This clone has just one count. The chain uses TRBV18 and TRBJ1-3, with D maybe TRBD1 (5 bases). This CDR3 has 15 residues. V gave up 2 bases and J gave up 0 bases, with 8 bases separating them. Germline CDR1 reads KGHSH; CDR2 reads LQKENI. The CDR3 loop reads CASSPGGPSGNTIYF. The CDR3 DNA sequence: TGTGCCAGCTCACCAGGGGGACCCTCTGGAAACACCATATATTTT.

The chain employs TRBV30 and TRBJ2-6; D remains ambiguous. The CDR3 loop spans 12 amino acids. Per the germline V gene, CDR1 is GTSNPN and CDR2 is SVGIG (reference sequence). Trimming pared 2 bases from V and 15 bases from J, leaving 14 bases between. CDR3 sequence: CAWSQEERDLTF. The CDR3 DNA reads TGTGCCTGGAGTCAAGAAGAACGTGACCTGACTTTC.

The rearrangement uses TRBV9 and TRBJ2-3; 11 bases map to TRBD2. CDR3 length equals 14 residues. Losses at the gene ends were 3 bases for V and 5 bases for J; bases not matched to a gene: 2. CDR1 and CDR2 (germline): SGDLS, YYNGEE. This chain's CDR3 is CASSDLAGGDTQYF. CDR3 coding DNA: TGTGCCAGCAGCGATCTAGCGGGAGGAGATACGCAGTATTTT.

The chain carries TRBV6-1 and TRBJ2-3; D could derive from TRBD1 or TRBD2 (5 bases each). Between the trimmed V and J ends, which lost 8 bases and 4 bases, there was a span of 13 bases. This CDR3 region has 13 residues. Per the germline V gene, CDR1 is MNHNS and CDR2 is SASEGT. In DNA, the CDR3 is TGTGCCAGCGTGTTCGGGGCGGCAGATACGCAGTATTTT. Translation: CASVFGAADTQYF.

Remarks on this clone: This specimen includes other DNA sequences encoding the same CDR3. The V call is TRBV5-1, the J call TRBJ2-2, with 8 bases lining up with TRBD2. CDR1 SGHRS and CDR2 YFSETQ come from the germline V gene. There are 15 residues in the CDR3. The trim removed 2 bases at V and 3 bases at J, leaving 3 bases unmatched. Here the CDR3 reads CASSLTGGYTGELFF. CDR3 in DNA: TGCGCCAGCAGCTTAACGGGAGGGTACACCGGGGAGCTGTTTTTT.

The chain joins TRBV10-2 to TRBJ1-1; 7 bases match TRBD1. The J segment lost 5 bases and the V segment lost 6 bases, leaving 6 bases of the junction unmatched. The CDR3 contains 13 residues. Germline V lookup: CDR1 WSHSY, CDR2 SAAADI. This chain's CDR3 is CASRTGVETEAFF. CDR3 coding DNA: TGCGCCAGCAGAACAGGGGTGGAAACTGAAGCTTTCTTT.

This clone was found a few times. J is TRBJ2-7 and V is TRBV27; 7 positions match TRBD2. The germline CDR1 and CDR2 sequences are MNHEY and SMNVEV (reference sequence). CDR3 length: 14 residues. With V trimmed by 4 bases and J by 5 bases, 8 bases remained unmatched. CDR3 DNA: TGTGCCAGCAGTTCTGGACTAGGTGCAAACGAGCAGTACTTC. It translates to CASSSGLGANEQYF.